The 21 T cell receptor beta chains below all came from one sample that was sequenced in a study of blood T cell repertoires in COVID-19 (dated by TCRdb to the early 2020s). Library preparation used the immunoSEQ multiplex PCR assay. TCRdb retrieved this table from immuneACCESS and kept in-frame rearrangements only. Not all clones are present; in checked studies, unresolved V genes account for under half, and no reason is known for the remainder. Here the sample has a few hundred thousand clones; more than 80% occur a single time. Over 2% of the sample rests with the top ten. The sample comprised PBMCs or T cells enriched from blood (not recorded which). These receptors were taken from a woman between 18 and 30 years old who had recovered from COVID-19.

This clone was counted once. The chain is built from TRBV5-6 and TRBJ2-1; 8 positions match TRBD2. CDR1 and CDR2 from the germline V gene are SGHDT and YYEEEE. The CDR3 spans 15 residues. Germline trimming cut 2 bases from V and 4 bases from J; bases unmatched to any gene: 5. CDR3 sequence (DNA): TGTGCCAGCAGCTTAACGGGGGGGCCTTACAATGAGCAGTTCTTC. It is translated as CASSLTGGPYNEQFF.

The CDR3, as DNA: TGTGCCAGCAGCTTGGGACTAGCGGGGGGGCACGGTGGCACCGGGGAGCTGTTTTTT. It codes for CASSLGLAGGHGGTGELFF. V gene TRBV5-5 combines with J gene TRBJ2-2; 14 nucleotides line up with TRBD2. After removal of 0 bases from V and 4 bases from J, the junction contained 8 bases not matched to a gene. The CDR3 has 19 amino acids. CDR1 is SGHKS, CDR2 YYEKEE, per germline (reference sequence).

The chain employs TRBV14 and TRBJ1-6; D ambiguous. CDR1 SGHDN and CDR2 FVKESK come from the germline V gene. This CDR3 comprises 17 residues. Deletions cut 0 bases from V and 7 bases from J, with 16 bases between. The CDR3 sequence is CASSQDLGRWRNSPLHF. The CDR3 DNA reads as TGTGCCAGCAGCCAAGATCTGGGCAGGTGGAGGAATTCACCCCTCCACTTT. The full variable domain, rest sourced from reference TRBV14 and TRBJ1-6, is EAGVTQFPSHSVIEKGQTVTLRCDPISGHDNLYWYRRVMGKEIKFLLHFVKESKQDESGMPNNRFLAERTGGTYSTLKVQPAELEDSGVYFCASSQDLGRWRNSPLHFGNGTRLTVT.

This clone was seen just once. The rearrangement uses TRBV7-2 and TRBJ1-5, with TRBD1 matching over 9 bases. This CDR3 is built from 14 residues. In germline, CDR1 is SGHTA, CDR2 FQGNSA. With V trimmed by 5 bases and J by 6 bases, 5 bases remained unmatched. The CDR3 loop reads CASSAHRGPQPQHF. The CDR3 DNA is TGTGCCAGCAGCGCCCACAGGGGGCCTCAGCCCCAGCATTTT.

The rearrangement joins TRBV21-1 to TRBJ2-3; the table's D call, TRBD1, has no DNA check behind it. TRBV21-1 is reported as a pseudogene. This CDR3 contains 13 residues. Here the CDR3 reads CPCPGTVADTQYF. In DNA, the CDR3 is TGTCCTTGCCCCGGGACAGTAGCAGATACGCAGTATTTT.

The gene calls are TRBV28 and TRBJ2-3, with a weak D call TRBD2 (7 bases). The CDR3 spans 16 residues. Germline CDR1 reads MDHEN; CDR2 reads SYDVKM. Trimming took 5 bases from V and 2 from J, leaving 17 bases between them. The CDR3 nucleotides are TGTGCCAGCAGTCCCTGGGGAGGGGGAAACACAGATACGCAGTATTTT. This encodes CASSPWGGGNTDTQYF.

In nucleotides, the CDR3 is TGTGCCAGCAGGTCCAGGGTGGCTGAAGCTTTCTTT. It codes for CASRSRVAEAFF. The gene calls are TRBV6-5 and TRBJ1-1; D possibly corresponds to TRBD1 (5 bases). V gave up 6 bases and J gave up 6 bases, with 11 bases separating them. The length of the CDR3 is 12 residues. CDR1 MNHEY and CDR2 SVGAGI come from the germline V gene.

The gene calls are TRBV5-1 and TRBJ1-3; TRBD1 agrees at 7 bases. The trim removed 5 bases at V and 0 bases at J, leaving 5 bases unmatched. Germline V gene lookup returns CDR1 SGHRS and CDR2 YFSETQ. The CDR3 runs 15 residues. This CDR3 is CASREGQISGNTIYF. The CDR3 coding sequence is TGCGCCAGCAGGGAGGGACAGATCTCTGGAAACACCATATATTTT. Supplemented by reference TRBV5-1 and TRBJ1-3, the full variable domain reads KAGVTQTPRYLIKTRGQQVTLSCSPISGHRSVSWYQQTPGQGLQFLFEYFSETQRNKGNFPGRFSGRQFSNSRSEMNVSTLELGDSALYLCASREGQISGNTIYFGEGSWLTVV.

The chain couples TRBV4-1 to TRBJ1-1, with D possibly matching TRBD1 (5 bases). V was clipped by 2 bases and J by 5 bases, with 12 bases between them. The CDR3 spans 14 residues. The germline V gene encodes CDR1 MGHRA and CDR2 YSYEKL. The CDR3 here is CASSQWRRGTEAFF. The CDR3 DNA reads TGCGCCAGCAGCCAATGGAGACGGGGGACTGAAGCTTTCTTT.

The V and J genes are TRBV29-1 and TRBJ2-1; D uncertain. The CDR3 covers 11 residues. The germline V gene encodes CDR1 SQVTM and CDR2 ANQGSEA. V lost 4 bases and J lost 5, with 6 bases in between. The CDR3 protein is CSVGGDNEQFF. CDR3 nucleotides: TGCAGCGTTGGAGGCGACAATGAGCAGTTCTTC.

This clone was detected only a few times. This chain joins TRBV6-4 and TRBJ2-2; D may be TRBD2 (6 bases). This CDR3 spans 15 amino acids. CDR1 is MRHNA, CDR2 SNTAGT, per germline. V was clipped by 3 bases and J by 6 bases, with 14 bases between them. CDR3 sequence (DNA): TGTGCCAGCAGTGAAGTCGGAGGGTCTCCCGGGGAGCTGTTTTTT. Its protein product is CASSEVGGSPGELFF.

V and J are TRBV30 and TRBJ2-3; 13 positions match TRBD2. V gave up 3 bases and J gave up 10 bases; unmatched junction bases: 4. This CDR3 spans 13 amino acids. Germline loops: CDR1 GTSNPN, CDR2 SVGIG (reference sequence). The CDR3 nucleotides are TGTGCCTGGAGACTAGCGGGGGGGCGGGCGCAGTATTTT. The encoded protein is CAWRLAGGRAQYF.

This clone was observed a few times. This chain connects TRBV9 to TRBJ1-2; no clear D. CDR1 and CDR2 from the germline V gene are SGDLS and YYNGEE. The CDR3 runs 15 residues. V lost 0 bases, J lost 2 bases, and 11 bases lay in between. CDR3 DNA: TGTGCCAGCAGCGTAGAGGTCAGGTCGAACTATGGCTACACCTTC. Translating it yields CASSVEVRSNYGYTF.

The chain joins TRBV7-8 to TRBJ1-5; D might be TRBD1 (6 bases). The V gene's germline CDR1 is SGHVS and CDR2 FQNEAQ. V was shortened by 6 bases and J by 6 bases, with 24 bases between the two germline ends. CDR3 length: 17 residues. CDR3 nucleotides: TGTGCCAGCAGGAACACCCATAGACAGGAGATGGGTCAGCCCCAGCATTTT. Translating gives CASRNTHRQEMGQPQHF.

This sequence joins TRBV6-5 and TRBJ1-1, with a tentative D call TRBD1 (6 bases). With 8 bases removed from V and 2 bases from J, the gap between germline ends came to 9 bases. The CDR3 consists of 12 residues. Germline assignment: CDR1 MNHEY and CDR2 SVGAGI. The CDR3 DNA sequence: TGTGCCAGCCGGGGGGCCAACACTGAAGCTTTCTTT. Translated, it gives CASRGANTEAFF.

The table lists this clone with a count of one. Here the CDR3 reads CASSLSGGYNTGELFF. CDR3 DNA: TGTGCCAGCAGCTTATCAGGGGGCTATAACACCGGGGAGCTGTTTTTT. This chain uses TRBV7-3 with TRBJ2-2; 8 nucleotides line up with TRBD1. Germline CDR1 SGHTA, CDR2 FQGTGA. This CDR3 spans 16 amino acids. V trimming: 2 bases; J trimming: 2 bases; junction bases outside the gene matches: 4.

This chain connects TRBV6-2 or TRBV6-3 to TRBJ2-3, with TRBD1 matching over 9 bases. Trimming removed 5 bases from V and 3 bases from J; junction bases left unmatched: 9. The CDR3 is 16 residues long. The germline V gene encodes CDR1 MNHEY and CDR2 SVGEGT. The CDR3 loop is CASSGLQGAGTDTQYF. CDR3 bases: TGTGCCAGCAGTGGCCTACAGGGGGCGGGGACAGATACGCAGTATTTT.

This chain links TRBV6-5 with TRBJ2-3; D is unclear. Looked up from germline, CDR1 is MNHEY and CDR2 is SVGAGI. V was trimmed by 2 bases and J by 7 bases, leaving 10 bases between them. The CDR3 extends over 13 amino acids. The CDR3 protein is CASSYDADNTQYF. The DNA of the CDR3 is TGTGCCAGCAGTTACGACGCCGACAATACGCAGTATTTT.

The chain joins TRBV12-3 or TRBV12-4 to TRBJ1-1, with unresolved D. The V end was cut by 7 bases, the J end by 1 base, with 10 bases between. This CDR3 has 13 residues. CDR3 residues: CASKRVPNTEAFF. In DNA, the CDR3 is TGTGCCAGCAAGAGGGTACCGAACACTGAAGCTTTCTTT.

The V call is TRBV30, the J call TRBJ1-5; 7 bases line up with TRBD1. V shed 3 bases, J shed 1 base, and the junction held 3 bases outside the gene matches. There are 14 residues in the CDR3. Germline V gene data show CDR1 as GTSNPN and CDR2 as SVGIG (reference sequence). In DNA, the CDR3 is TGTGCCTGGAGCGCGGGACAGAGCAATCAGCCCCAGCATTTT. Amino acid sequence: CAWSAGQSNQPQHF.

In the case of this clone: A read error may produce the germline difference seen at one junction end. V usage is TRBV9 and J usage is TRBJ2-4; D not certain. This CDR3 is 12 amino acids long. The germline V gene encodes CDR1 SGDLS and CDR2 YYNGEE. The CDR3 reads CASSGPLGFAHF. The DNA of the CDR3 is TGTGCCAGCAGCGGCCCTCTCGGTTTCGCCCACTTC.